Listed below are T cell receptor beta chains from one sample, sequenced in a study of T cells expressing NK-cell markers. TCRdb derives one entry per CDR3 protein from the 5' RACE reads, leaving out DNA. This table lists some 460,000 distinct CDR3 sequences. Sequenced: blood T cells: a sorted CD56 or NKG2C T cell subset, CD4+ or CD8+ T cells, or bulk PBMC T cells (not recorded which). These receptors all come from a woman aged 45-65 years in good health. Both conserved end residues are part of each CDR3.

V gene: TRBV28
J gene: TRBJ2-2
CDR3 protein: CASISGTGELFF

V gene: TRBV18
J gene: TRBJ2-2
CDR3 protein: CASSPLRGQHTGELFF

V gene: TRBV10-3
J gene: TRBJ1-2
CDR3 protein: CAISESQTYGYTF

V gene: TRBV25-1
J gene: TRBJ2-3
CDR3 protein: CASSDAGPLPTDTQYF

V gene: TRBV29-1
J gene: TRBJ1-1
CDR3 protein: CSFKTGFFEAFF

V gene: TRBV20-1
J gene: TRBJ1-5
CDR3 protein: CSARDPGGTNQPQHF

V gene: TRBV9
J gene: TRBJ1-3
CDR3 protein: CASRRTSGNTIYF

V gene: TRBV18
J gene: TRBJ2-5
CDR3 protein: CASSPRGPPEETQYF

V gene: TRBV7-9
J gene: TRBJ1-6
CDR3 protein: CASSLGGGQNSPLHF

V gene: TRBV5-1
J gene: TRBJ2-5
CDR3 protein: CATPGGKTSGVETQYF

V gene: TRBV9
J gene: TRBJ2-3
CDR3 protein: CASGPHYTDTQYF

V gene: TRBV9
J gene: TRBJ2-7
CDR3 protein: CASSVGEAGPYEQYF

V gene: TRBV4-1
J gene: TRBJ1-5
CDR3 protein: CASSQGSRGGQPQHF

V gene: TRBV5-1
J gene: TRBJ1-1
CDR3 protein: CASSSGQGRTMNTEAFF

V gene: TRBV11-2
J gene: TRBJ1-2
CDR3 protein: CASSSSQGPYGYTF

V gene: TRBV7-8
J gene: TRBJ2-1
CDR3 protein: CASSFQNWEQFF

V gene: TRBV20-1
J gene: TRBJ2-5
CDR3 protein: CSASPWASRQETQYF

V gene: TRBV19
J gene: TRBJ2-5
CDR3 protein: CASRQSGETQYF

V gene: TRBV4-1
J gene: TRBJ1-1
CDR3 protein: CASGDSNTEAFF

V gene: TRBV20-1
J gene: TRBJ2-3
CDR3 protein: CSARRGLSTDTQYF

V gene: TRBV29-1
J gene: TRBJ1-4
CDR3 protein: CSVVGNIGEKLFF

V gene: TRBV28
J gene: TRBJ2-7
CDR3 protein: CASLGTAIYEQYF

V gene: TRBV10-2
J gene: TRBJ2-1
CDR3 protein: CASSVLVGGTYNEQFF

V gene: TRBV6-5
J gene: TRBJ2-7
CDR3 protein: CACRDRGPPYEQYF

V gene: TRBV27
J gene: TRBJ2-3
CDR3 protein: CASSGQWDTQYF

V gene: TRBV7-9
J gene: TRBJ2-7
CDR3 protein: CASSLTGGTYEQYF

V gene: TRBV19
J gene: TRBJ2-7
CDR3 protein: CASSIFAQSYEQYF

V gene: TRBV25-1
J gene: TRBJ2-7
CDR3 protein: CASSGASGTSDEQYF

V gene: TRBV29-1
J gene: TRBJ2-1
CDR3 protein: CSVGKRGRNYNEQFF

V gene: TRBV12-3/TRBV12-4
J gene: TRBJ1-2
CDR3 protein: CASKIGGSKGYTF

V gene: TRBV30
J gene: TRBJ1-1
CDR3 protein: CAWSPRDTEAFF

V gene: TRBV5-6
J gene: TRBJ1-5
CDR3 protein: CASSLSGPNQPQHF

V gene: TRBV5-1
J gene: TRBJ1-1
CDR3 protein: CASSLVPGWMNTEAFF

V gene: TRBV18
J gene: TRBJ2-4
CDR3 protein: CASSPFDSGLAKNIQYF

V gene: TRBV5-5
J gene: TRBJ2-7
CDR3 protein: CASSFTSGRANYEQYF

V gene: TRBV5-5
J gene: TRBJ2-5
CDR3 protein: CASSLPTGVGRETQYF

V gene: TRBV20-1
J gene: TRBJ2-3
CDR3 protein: CSANPAGGSSTDTQYF

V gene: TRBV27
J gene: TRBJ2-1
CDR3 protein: CASSLSILVGGVSEQFF

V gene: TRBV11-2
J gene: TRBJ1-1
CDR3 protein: CASSLDQGGRTEAFF

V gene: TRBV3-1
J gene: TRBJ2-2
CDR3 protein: CASVNGDANTGELFF

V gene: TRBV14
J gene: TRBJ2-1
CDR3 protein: CASSQVLPGTSGRSDIGNEQFF

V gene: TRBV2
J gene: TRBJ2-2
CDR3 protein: CASRGGIGTGELFF

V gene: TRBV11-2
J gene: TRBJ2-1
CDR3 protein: CASSLSGDPYPFF

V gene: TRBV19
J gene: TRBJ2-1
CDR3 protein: CASSKGGGPNEQFF

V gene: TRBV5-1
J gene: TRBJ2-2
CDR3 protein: CASSLVYGTGELFF

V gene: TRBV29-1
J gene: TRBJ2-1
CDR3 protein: CSLSSLSSYNEQFF

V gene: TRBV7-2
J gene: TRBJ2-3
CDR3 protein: CASSLDVYYTDTQYF

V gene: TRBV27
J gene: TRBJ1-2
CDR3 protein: CASSPRRERGYTF

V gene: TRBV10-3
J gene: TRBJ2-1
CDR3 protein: CAIKSSNNEQFF

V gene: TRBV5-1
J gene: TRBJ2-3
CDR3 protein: CASSLQLAGTDTQYF

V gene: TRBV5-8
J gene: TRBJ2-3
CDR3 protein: CASSIGKGQTDTQYF

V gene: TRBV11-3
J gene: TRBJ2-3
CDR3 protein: CASSLLHGQGRTQYF